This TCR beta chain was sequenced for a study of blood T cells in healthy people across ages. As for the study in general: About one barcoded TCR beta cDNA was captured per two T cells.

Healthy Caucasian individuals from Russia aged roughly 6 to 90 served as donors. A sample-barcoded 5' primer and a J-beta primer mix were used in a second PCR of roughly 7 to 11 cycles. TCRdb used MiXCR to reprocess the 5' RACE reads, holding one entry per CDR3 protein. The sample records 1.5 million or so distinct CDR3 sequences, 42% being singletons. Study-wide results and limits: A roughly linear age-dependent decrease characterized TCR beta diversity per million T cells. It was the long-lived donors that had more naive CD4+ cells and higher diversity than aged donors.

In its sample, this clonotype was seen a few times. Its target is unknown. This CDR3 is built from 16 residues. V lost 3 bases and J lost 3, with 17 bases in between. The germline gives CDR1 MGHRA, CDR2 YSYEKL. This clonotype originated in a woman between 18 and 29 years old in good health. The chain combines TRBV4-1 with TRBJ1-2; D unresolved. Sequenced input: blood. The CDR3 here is CASSHIQSFIHYGYTF. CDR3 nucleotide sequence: TGCGCCAGCAGCCACATACAGAGCTTCATCCACTATGGCTACACCTTC.